Presented here are 25 T cell receptor beta chains from one specimen sequenced in a study of CD8 T cells in Susac syndrome. cDNA came from around 0.5 to 1 ug RNA primed by random hexamers. One entry per CDR3 protein results from TCRdb running MiXCR on the immunoSEQ multiplex PCR reads. The sample holds approximately 190,000 distinct CDR3 sequences; over 85% are singletons and the top ten take 0.1%. Sequencing used CD4+ T cells from PBMCs. Every receptor here comes from a human donor in good health.

The chain uses TRBV20-1 and TRBJ1-2; the match to TRBD1 covers 8 bases. The CDR3 totals 14 residues. CDR1 is DFQATT, CDR2 SNEGSKA, per germline (reference sequence). Trimming took 4 bases from V and 4 from J; bases not matched to a gene: 8. The CDR3 region is CSAMTGTGAYGYTF. The DNA of the CDR3 is TGCAGTGCTATGACCGGGACAGGAGCCTATGGCTACACCTTC.

V gene TRBV5-5 combines with J gene TRBJ1-4; D remains unclear. The V and J ends lost 4 bases and 2 bases respectively, with 9 bases between them. CDR1 and CDR2 (germline): SGHKS, YYEKEE (reference sequence). The CDR3 is 14 residues long. The CDR3 DNA is TGTGCCAGCAGCATGGGAGGGACTAATGAAAAACTGTTTTTT. This codes for CASSMGGTNEKLFF.

This chain joins TRBV9 and TRBJ1-1; a weak D match, TRBD1 (5 bases). CDR1 and CDR2 (germline): SGDLS, YYNGEE. Trimming took off 4 bases at V and 0 bases at J, with 10 bases between the two ends. This CDR3 comprises 14 residues. DNA for the CDR3: TGTGCCAGCAGCCCCAAGACAGTGAACACTGAAGCTTTCTTT. Its translation: CASSPKTVNTEAFF.

The chain uses TRBV7-2 and TRBJ1-5; the D is unclear. The CDR3 has 14 residues. Germline assignment: CDR1 SGHTA and CDR2 FQGNSA. V dropped 0 bases and J dropped 3 bases, with 6 bases sitting between them. The CDR3: CASSLAQPNQPQHF. The DNA of the CDR3 is TGTGCCAGCAGCTTAGCACAACCCAATCAGCCCCAGCATTTT.

V and J are TRBV12-3 or TRBV12-4 and TRBJ1-5; D is unresolved. This CDR3 spans 13 amino acids. Trimming stripped 3 bases from V and 5 bases from J, with 8 bases between. The CDR3 sequence: CASSLGSYQPQHF. As DNA, the CDR3 is TGTGCCAGCAGTTTGGGCAGTTATCAGCCCCAGCATTTT.

The genes are TRBV12-3 or TRBV12-4 and TRBJ1-3; no firm D call. The ends were cut back, 3 bases at V and 0 bases at J, with 9 bases in the middle. There are 15 residues in the CDR3. The CDR3 spells CASSLLVSSGNTIYF. The CDR3 nucleotides are TGTGCCAGCAGTTTGCTTGTGAGCTCTGGAAACACCATATATTTT.

The rearrangement uses TRBV9 and TRBJ2-2, with D perhaps assigned TRBD1 or TRBD2 (6 bases each). Germline V gives CDR1 SGDLS, CDR2 YYNGEE. V lost 7 bases and J 7 bases, leaving 17 bases between the germline ends. This CDR3 region has 14 residues. The CDR3 DNA sequence: TGTGCCAGCGGGGGCGGGGAGGAGAGCGGGGAGCTGTTTTTT. This encodes CASGGGEESGELFF.

The chain has TRBV9 and TRBJ2-1; D gene ambiguous. Trimming stripped 3 bases from V and 1 base from J, with 11 bases between. The germline V gene encodes CDR1 SGDLS and CDR2 YYNGEE. CDR3 length: 15 residues. CDR3 residues: CASSADGDSYNEQFF. CDR3 in DNA: TGTGCCAGCAGCGCGGACGGAGATTCCTACAATGAGCAGTTCTTC.

This rearrangement joins TRBV20-1 to TRBJ2-5; no clear D gene. This CDR3 comprises 14 residues. V shed 0 bases and J shed 0 bases, with 8 bases lying between them. Germline CDR1 DFQATT, CDR2 SNEGSKA (reference sequence). CDR3 nucleotide sequence: TGCAGTGCTAGAGACAACCGGGACCAAGAGACCCAGTACTTC. This gives the protein CSARDNRDQETQYF.

This chain joins TRBV12-3 or TRBV12-4 and TRBJ2-5; perhaps TRBD1 as D (5 bases). Trimming left V 6 bases short and J 1 base short, with 15 bases between. There are 15 residues in the CDR3. CDR3 sequence (DNA): TGTGCCAGCAGGGTATCTGGGGCCTTCCAAGAGACCCAGTACTTC. It encodes CASRVSGAFQETQYF.

The chain recombines TRBV29-1 with TRBJ1-3, with 7 nucleotides matching TRBD1. Per the germline V gene, CDR1 is SQVTM and CDR2 is ANQGSEA. CDR3 length equals 15 residues. Trimming at V came to 7 bases and at J to 0 bases, leaving 9 bases not matched to a gene. The CDR3 nucleotides are TGCAGCGCCCAGGGGGACACAACCTCTGGAAACACCATATATTTT. Residues: CSAQGDTTSGNTIYF.

This clonotype was picked up one time. The chain has TRBV29-1 and TRBJ2-5; D call uncertain. Germline CDR1 reads SQVTM; CDR2 reads ANQGSEA. V was trimmed by 0 bases and J by 4 bases, leaving 18 bases between them. The CDR3 sequence is 16 residues long. The CDR3 spells CSVEDDFRPLGETQYF. As DNA, the CDR3 is TGCAGCGTTGAAGACGACTTTCGACCTCTGGGAGAGACCCAGTACTTC.

CDR3 DNA sequence: TGTGCCAGCAGTTTCAGTGAGGGGCGCGAGCAGTACGTC. This sequence encodes CASSFSEGREQYV. V gene TRBV6-6 combines with J gene TRBJ2-7; the D gene could be TRBD1 or TRBD2 (5 bases each). Per germline, CDR1 MNHNY and CDR2 SVGAGI (reference sequence). V lost 4 bases and J 6 bases, leaving 13 bases between the germline ends. The CDR3 sequence is 13 residues long.

The genes are TRBV25-1 and TRBJ1-5, with D tentatively TRBD1 (5 bases). This CDR3 contains 14 residues. Germline CDR1 is MGHDK and CDR2 is SYGVNS. V lost 2 bases to trimming and J lost 4 bases, with 9 bases between them. This CDR3 reads CASSEVGGNQPQHF. CDR3 in DNA: TGTGCCAGCAGTGAAGTTGGGGGGAATCAGCCCCAGCATTTT.

V usage is TRBV29-1 and J usage is TRBJ1-1; the match to TRBD1 covers 12 bases. The CDR3 length is 15 residues. Trimming took 4 bases from V and 4 from J; bases not matched to a gene: 7. CDR1 is SQVTM, CDR2 ANQGSEA, per germline. CDR3 DNA sequence: TGCAGCGTTGCCGGGACAGGGGGCATTGCCACTGAAGCTTTCTTT. Translated: CSVAGTGGIATEAFF.

This sequence joins TRBV12-3 or TRBV12-4 and TRBJ2-1; D remains ambiguous. Between the trimmed V and J ends, which lost 1 base and 6 bases, there was a span of 4 bases. This CDR3 has 12 amino acids. The CDR3: CASSLDRNEQFF. CDR3 nucleotides: TGTGCCAGCAGTTTAGATCGCAATGAGCAGTTCTTC.

This chain connects TRBV19 to TRBJ1-1, with D possibly TRBD1 on 5 matching bases. Germline CDR1 and CDR2: LNHDA and SQIVND (reference sequence). V lost 2 bases to trimming and J lost 5 bases, with 12 bases between them. This CDR3 contains 14 residues. CDR3 in amino acids: CASSIQSGGTEAFF. Here the CDR3 DNA reads TGTGCCAGTAGTATACAGAGCGGGGGGACTGAAGCTTTCTTT.

V usage is TRBV6-4 and J usage is TRBJ1-6; weak D call: TRBD1 (5 bases). V lost 6 bases and J lost 2, with 8 bases in between. Germline loops: CDR1 MRHNA, CDR2 SNTAGT. The CDR3 is 14 amino acids. The CDR3 DNA reads as TGTGCCAGCAGCGCGACAGCCTATAATTCACCCCTCCACTTT. As protein: CASSATAYNSPLHF.

The chain recombines TRBV7-2 with TRBJ2-5, with D tentatively TRBD1 or TRBD2 (7 bases each). Deletions cut 7 bases from V and 0 bases from J, with 18 bases between. CDR1 is SGHTA, CDR2 FQGNSA, per germline. This CDR3 is 16 amino acids long. CDR3 protein: CASTGKAGGDQETQYF. CDR3 coding DNA: TGTGCCAGCACCGGGAAAGCAGGGGGGGACCAAGAGACCCAGTACTTC.

The V and J genes are TRBV30 and TRBJ2-5; 7 positions agree with TRBD1. V lost 3 bases to trimming and J lost 2 bases; unmatched junction nucleotides: 3. CDR1 is GTSNPN, CDR2 SVGIG, per germline (reference sequence). The CDR3 runs to 13 residues. Written as DNA, the CDR3 is TGTGCCTGGAGGAGGGACAGTCAAGAGACCCAGTACTTC. As protein: CAWRRDSQETQYF.

V and J are TRBV12-3 or TRBV12-4 and TRBJ2-3; D is unresolved. Trimming stripped 5 bases from V and 2 bases from J, with 2 bases between. This CDR3 comprises 11 residues. This chain's CDR3 is CASSDTDTQYF. CDR3 sequence (DNA): TGTGCCAGCAGTGACACAGATACGCAGTATTTT.

This chain joins TRBV18 and TRBJ2-5; D not certain. There are 13 residues in the CDR3. V was clipped by 2 bases and J by 5 bases, with 9 bases between them. Germline-derived CDR1 and CDR2 are KGHSH and LQKENI. The CDR3, as DNA: TGTGCCAGCTCACCAAGGGCTCGGGAGACCCAGTACTTC. Its translation: CASSPRARETQYF.

This clonotype has only one observation. V and J are TRBV6-1 and TRBJ2-1, with D perhaps matching TRBD2 (5 bases). Trimming left V 2 bases short and J 4 bases short, with 9 bases between. The length of the CDR3 is 14 residues. In germline, CDR1 is MNHNS, CDR2 SASEGT. The CDR3 DNA is TGTGCCAGCAGTGAACAGCGCGGGTACAATGAGCAGTTCTTC. It is translated as CASSEQRGYNEQFF.

The CDR3 DNA follows: TGTGCCAGCAGCCCCAACCCAGCGGTTTCCTTGGAGCAGTACTTC. Amino acid sequence: CASSPNPAVSLEQYF. This chain links TRBV3-1 with TRBJ2-7, with D possibly matching TRBD2 (5 bases). Germline V gives CDR1 LGHDT, CDR2 YNNKEL (reference sequence). This CDR3 region has 15 residues. The V end lost 4 bases, the J end lost 7 bases, and 20 bases lay between the germline ends.

The J gene is TRBJ2-3, the V gene TRBV6-1; 10 positions agree with TRBD2. V shed 8 bases and J 6 bases; nucleotides not matched to a gene: 8. The CDR3 length is 14 residues. Germline V gene lookup returns CDR1 MNHNS and CDR2 SASEGT. The CDR3 DNA reads as TGTGCCAGCCCAGCGGGGGGGCCGGGGGATACGCAGTATTTT. Protein: CASPAGGPGDTQYF.